This TCR beta chain was obtained from a study of T cell changes during pregnancy in multiple sclerosis. The CDR3 has 14 residues. V lost 2 bases to trimming and J lost 1 base, with 8 bases between them. Germline V lookup: CDR1 SNHLY, CDR2 FYNNEI. Method: immunoSEQ multiplex PCR; TCRdb's copy keeps in-frame clones and lacks some. The table includes about 61,000 clones, 88% detected once. This material consisted of peripheral blood, taken in the first trimester of pregnancy. V gene TRBV2 combines with J gene TRBJ1-1; D is possibly TRBD1 (5 bases). The sequence came from a female donor with multiple sclerosis, enrolled in a pregnancy study. CDR3 nucleotides: TGTGCCAGCAGTGAAAGGGGAAGGAACACTGAAGCTTTCTTT. The encoded protein is CASSERGRNTEAFF.